Below, 8 T cell receptor beta chains from the same sample are listed, as sequenced in a study of identical twins (dated by TCRdb to the mid-2010s). The library was obtained by 5' RACE. TCRdb records Illumina HiSeq 2000 as the sequencer. The public reads were run again by TCRdb, first through fastp at Q25 and then through MiXCR, and only productive beta chains were kept. Each CDR3 protein appears once, grouped with its most common genes and DNA. For this sample the table gives 640,000 or so distinct CDR3 sequences, of which approximately 6.1% were detected only once. The top ten constitute around 1.9% of the sample. The sequenced sample consisted of naive T cells sorted from blood. The cell subset or site label on this specimen signifies: cells isolated with a human naive T-cell isolation kit. These receptors were collected from a man between 18 and 29 years old in good health.

This clonotype came up many times. This rearrangement joins TRBV4-1 to TRBJ2-1; 7 bases are shared with TRBD2. V gave up 3 bases and J gave up 5 bases; unmatched junction bases: 13. The CDR3 has 17 amino acids. Germline V gene lookup returns CDR1 MGHRA and CDR2 YSYEKL. CDR3 residues: CASSQVKGTTSDNEQFF. The CDR3 nucleotides read TGCGCCAGCAGCCAGGTTAAGGGGACTACGAGTGACAATGAGCAGTTCTTC.

This clonotype was seen a handful of times. This chain connects TRBV20-1 to TRBJ2-1; 8 bases are shared with TRBD2. Losses at the gene ends were 0 bases for V and 9 bases for J; bases not matched to a gene: 10. This CDR3 is built from 15 residues. Per germline, CDR1 DFQATT and CDR2 SNEGSKA (reference sequence). CDR3 bases: TGCAGTGCTAGAGAGATCCCGGGACTAGTGGGTGAGCAGTTCTTC. Residues: CSAREIPGLVGEQFF.

This sequence joins TRBV5-1 and TRBJ2-7; possibly TRBD2 for D (5 bases). The ends were cut back, 0 bases at V and 6 bases at J, with 10 bases in the middle. From germline, CDR1 is SGHRS and CDR2 YFSETQ. CDR3 length: 13 residues. CDR3 residues: CASSLDPGSEQYV. The CDR3 DNA follows: TGCGCCAGCAGCTTGGACCCGGGGAGCGAGCAGTACGTC.

The chain recombines TRBV4-1 with TRBJ2-3; no firm D call. CDR1 is MGHRA, CDR2 YSYEKL, per germline. The CDR3 is 13 amino acids. The V gene lost 4 bases and the J gene lost 5 bases, with 10 bases spanning the gap. The CDR3 reads CASSRISGDTQYF. DNA for the CDR3: TGCGCCAGCAGCCGAATTTCAGGAGATACGCAGTATTTT.

The chain joins TRBV7-3 to TRBJ2-1; 9 nucleotides align to TRBD1. V lost 3 bases and J lost 7; bases outside the gene matches: 4. CDR3 length: 14 amino acids. Germline V gene data show CDR1 as SGHTA and CDR2 as FQGTGA. CDR3 in amino acids: CASSFGDRANEQFF. The CDR3 DNA sequence: TGTGCCAGCAGCTTTGGGGACAGGGCGAATGAGCAGTTCTTC. The complete variable domain, with remaining parts taken from reference TRBV7-3 and TRBJ2-1, reads GAGVSQTPSNKVTEKGKYVELRCDPISGHTALYWYRQSLGQGPEFLIYFQGTGAADDSGLPNDRFFAVRPEGSVSTLKIQRTERGDSAVYLCASSFGDRANEQFFGPGTRLTVL.

This clonotype was recorded at least ten times. J is TRBJ1-2 and V is TRBV24-1; D perhaps matches TRBD1 (5 bases). Trimming removed 3 bases from V and 2 bases from J, with 6 bases in between. Germline V gene data show CDR1 as KGHDR and CDR2 as SFDVKD. CDR3 length: 13 amino acids. The CDR3 region has the DNA TGTGCCACCAGTGATGCAGGGAACTATGGCTACACCTTC. Encoded protein: CATSDAGNYGYTF.

This clonotype has ten or more counts. V is TRBV7-9 and J is TRBJ2-2; D not certain. The CDR3 loop spans 16 amino acids. Germline CDR1 reads SEHNR; CDR2 reads FQNEAQ (reference sequence). V gave up 5 bases and J gave up 0 bases, with 13 bases separating them. In nucleotides, the CDR3 is TGTGCCAGCAGCCTTCCCGTAGGCCCGAACACCGGGGAGCTGTTTTTT. This translates into CASSLPVGPNTGELFF.

The chain has TRBV3-1 and TRBJ2-7; 7 bases map to TRBD2. Germline V gives CDR1 LGHDT, CDR2 YNNKEL (reference sequence). J gave up 1 base and V 2 bases, and 14 bases lay outside the gene matches. The CDR3 is 18 amino acids. In DNA form, the CDR3 reads TGTGCCAGCAGCCAAAGAGATGGATGGCGGGAGATATCCTACGAGCAGTACTTC. Translation: CASSQRDGWREISYEQYF.